This is a list of T cell receptor beta chains from one sample in a study of cytomegalovirus exposure and HLA in healthy donors. The data were produced by immunoSEQ multiplex PCR, yet TCRdb's version contains in-frame clones alone and is incomplete. The table has about 230,000 clones, approximately 84% seen once; the top ten hold approximately 0.62%. Sequencing was carried out using PBMCs. The receptor set was obtained from a woman in her thirties or forties in good health and CMV-seronegative. Each CDR3 is given with its conserved first and last residue. The D gene is left open where the match is weak. Clone size appears in some rows only: once, few, many, or a class for an expanded clone.

v_call: TRBV5-1
j_call: TRBJ2-2
clone_size: -
d_call: -
cdr3_nt: TGCGCCAGCAGCTTGGTAGAGCGTATATCTGGGGAGCTGTTTTTT
cdr3_aa: CASSLVERISGELFF

v_call: TRBV5-1
j_call: TRBJ2-5
clone_size: -
d_call: -
cdr3_nt: TGCGCCAGCAGCTCCACTACCGGGACTCGCCAAGAGACCCAGTACTTC
cdr3_aa: CASSSTTGTRQETQYF

v_call: TRBV5-1
j_call: TRBJ1-1
clone_size: -
d_call: TRBD1
cdr3_nt: TGCGCCAGCAGCGGGACAGGGCCAATGAACACTGAAGCTTTCTTT
cdr3_aa: CASSGTGPMNTEAFF

v_call: TRBV7-2
j_call: TRBJ2-7
clone_size: once
d_call: TRBD2
cdr3_nt: TGTGCCAGCAGCTTAGGAGTAGCGGGCTACGAGCAGTACTTC
cdr3_aa: CASSLGVAGYEQYF

v_call: TRBV19
j_call: TRBJ2-2
clone_size: -
d_call: TRBD1
cdr3_nt: TGTGCCAGTAGTATATCGGACAGGTTGTACACCGGGGAGCTGTTTTTT
cdr3_aa: CASSISDRLYTGELFF

v_call: TRBV7-6
j_call: TRBJ2-2
clone_size: -
d_call: TRBD1
cdr3_nt: TGTGCCAGCAGCTTAGTGAGGACAGGGAGATCCGGGGAGCTGTTTTTT
cdr3_aa: CASSLVRTGRSGELFF

v_call: TRBV21-1
j_call: TRBJ2-3
clone_size: once
d_call: -
cdr3_nt: TGTGCCAGCAGCAAGGTATGCGGGGGCCAGGGATGCACGCAGTATTTT
cdr3_aa: CASSKVCGGQGCTQYF

v_call: TRBV7-9
j_call: TRBJ2-2
clone_size: -
d_call: TRBD1
cdr3_nt: TGTGCCAGCAGCCTCCCTGGACAGGGTCCCACCGGGGAGCTGTTTTTT
cdr3_aa: CASSLPGQGPTGELFF

v_call: TRBV7-3
j_call: TRBJ1-1
clone_size: -
d_call: TRBD1
cdr3_nt: TGTGCCAGCAGCCCTTCGGGACAGCCAACCTCTGAAGCTTTCTTT
cdr3_aa: CASSPSGQPTSEAFF

v_call: TRBV11-3
j_call: TRBJ2-3
clone_size: -
d_call: TRBD2
cdr3_nt: TGTGCCAGCAGCCACCGCGGGGGGGCGGGAGATACGCAGTATTTT
cdr3_aa: CASSHRGGAGDTQYF

v_call: TRBV7-2
j_call: TRBJ1-3
clone_size: -
d_call: -
cdr3_nt: TGTGCCAGCAGCTCCATTGGAAACACCATATATTTT
cdr3_aa: CASSSIGNTIYF

v_call: TRBV11-2
j_call: TRBJ2-7
clone_size: -
d_call: TRBD1
cdr3_nt: TGTGCCAGCAGGTCGGGACAGAACTACGAGCAGTACTTC
cdr3_aa: CASRSGQNYEQYF

v_call: TRBV12-5
j_call: TRBJ1-5
clone_size: -
d_call: -
cdr3_nt: TGTGCTAGTGGTTTGGGCCTACAGGGTCGGCCCCAGCATTTT
cdr3_aa: CASGLGLQGRPQHF

v_call: TRBV6-1
j_call: TRBJ2-2
clone_size: once
d_call: TRBD1
cdr3_nt: TGTGCCAGCAGTGGTCGAAAGGGGACAGGGTCAACCGGGGAGCTGTTTTTT
cdr3_aa: CASSGRKGTGSTGELFF

v_call: TRBV6-1
j_call: TRBJ1-4
clone_size: -
d_call: -
cdr3_nt: TGTGCCAGCAGTCTAGATACGGGGGTTGAAAAACTGTTTTTT
cdr3_aa: CASSLDTGVEKLFF

v_call: TRBV7-9
j_call: TRBJ1-2
clone_size: once
d_call: -
cdr3_nt: TGTGCCAGCAGCTTAACCGAGAGCGGCTACACCTTC
cdr3_aa: CASSLTESGYTF

v_call: TRBV7-7
j_call: TRBJ2-5
clone_size: -
d_call: TRBD1
cdr3_nt: TGTGCTAGCAGCGAGGACAGGGGGAAAGAGACCCAGTACTTC
cdr3_aa: CASSEDRGKETQYF

v_call: TRBV7-9
j_call: TRBJ2-2
clone_size: -
d_call: -
cdr3_nt: TGTGCCAGCAGCTCAAACACCGGGGAGCTGTTTTTT
cdr3_aa: CASSSNTGELFF

v_call: TRBV5-8
j_call: TRBJ1-2
clone_size: once
d_call: TRBD1
cdr3_nt: TGTGCCAGCAGCCCCGATCCGGGACAGGGCCAGAATAACTATGGCTACACCTTC
cdr3_aa: CASSPDPGQGQNNYGYTF

v_call: TRBV14
j_call: TRBJ1-1
clone_size: few
d_call: -
cdr3_nt: TGTGCCAGCAGCCATCCGGGGGGGACGAGGGCTTTCTTT
cdr3_aa: CASSHPGGTRAFF

v_call: TRBV28
j_call: TRBJ2-7
clone_size: few
d_call: TRBD2
cdr3_nt: TGTGCCAGCAGTCCCCATGTAAGCGGGGGGGCTCACGAGCAGTACTTC
cdr3_aa: CASSPHVSGGAHEQYF

v_call: TRBV27
j_call: TRBJ2-1
clone_size: -
d_call: -
cdr3_nt: TGTGCCAGCAGTTTGCTCCCTAGACGTGGCGGGAATGAGCAGTTCTTC
cdr3_aa: CASSLLPRRGGNEQFF

v_call: TRBV7-9
j_call: TRBJ2-7
clone_size: -
d_call: TRBD2
cdr3_nt: TGTGCTTGCGTGGCTAGCGGGGGGGTCGAGCAGTACTTC
cdr3_aa: CACVASGGVEQYF

v_call: TRBV4-3
j_call: TRBJ1-2
clone_size: -
d_call: TRBD1
cdr3_nt: TGCGCCAGCAGCCAAGAATTGTGGCGACAGGGGAAAGACTATGGCTACACCTTC
cdr3_aa: CASSQELWRQGKDYGYTF

v_call: TRBV10-3
j_call: TRBJ1-1
clone_size: -
d_call: TRBD1
cdr3_nt: TGTGCCATCAGTGAAGGGGACAGGGGTACGAACTCGGAAGCTTTCTTT
cdr3_aa: CAISEGDRGTNSEAFF

v_call: TRBV30
j_call: TRBJ2-2
clone_size: -
d_call: -
cdr3_nt: TGTGCCTGGAGCGCCGGGGAGCTGTTTTTT
cdr3_aa: CAWSAGELFF

v_call: TRBV19
j_call: TRBJ1-3
clone_size: -
d_call: -
cdr3_nt: TGTGCCAGTAGTACAACAATCTCTGGAAACACCATATATTTT
cdr3_aa: CASSTTISGNTIYF

v_call: TRBV7-9
j_call: TRBJ1-2
clone_size: -
d_call: -
cdr3_nt: TGTGCCAGCAGCTCCCCGGGAGAGGATGGCTACACCTTC
cdr3_aa: CASSSPGEDGYTF

v_call: TRBV18
j_call: TRBJ1-5
clone_size: -
d_call: TRBD1
cdr3_nt: TGTGCCAGCTCACCATCCTTACCCGGGACAGGGGGAGGCCATAGCAATCAGCCCCAGCATTTT
cdr3_aa: CASSPSLPGTGGGHSNQPQHF

v_call: TRBV10-3
j_call: TRBJ2-2
clone_size: few
d_call: TRBD1
cdr3_nt: TGTGCCATAGGACAGGGTAACACCGGGGAGCTGTTTTTT
cdr3_aa: CAIGQGNTGELFF

v_call: TRBV6-5
j_call: TRBJ2-7
clone_size: -
d_call: TRBD1
cdr3_nt: TGTGCCAGCAACTCAGGGGGCGAGTACGAGCAGTACTTC
cdr3_aa: CASNSGGEYEQYF

v_call: TRBV18
j_call: TRBJ2-7
clone_size: -
d_call: TRBD1
cdr3_nt: TGTGCCAGCTCACCCCGAAACCGCCCATTACAGGGGGTGGGGTACGAGCAGTACTTC
cdr3_aa: CASSPRNRPLQGVGYEQYF

v_call: TRBV30
j_call: TRBJ1-6
clone_size: -
d_call: -
cdr3_nt: TGTGCCTGGAGTCTCGGCAGGGTTTCACCCCTCCACTTT
cdr3_aa: CAWSLGRVSPLHF

v_call: TRBV11-2
j_call: TRBJ1-5
clone_size: -
d_call: -
cdr3_nt: TGTGCCAGCAGTCAGTATAGCAATCAGCCCCAGCATTTT
cdr3_aa: CASSQYSNQPQHF

v_call: TRBV7-9
j_call: TRBJ1-1
clone_size: -
d_call: -
cdr3_nt: TGTGCCAGCAGCTTGTTAGGGGCGAACACTGAAGCTTTCTTT
cdr3_aa: CASSLLGANTEAFF

v_call: TRBV2
j_call: TRBJ2-7
clone_size: -
d_call: -
cdr3_nt: TGTGCCAGCAGCCCTGACAGGTTTTCCTACGAGCAGTACTTC
cdr3_aa: CASSPDRFSYEQYF

v_call: TRBV9
j_call: TRBJ2-3
clone_size: -
d_call: TRBD2
cdr3_nt: TGTGCCAGCAGCGTAGAAGGGACTAGCGGAGCTATTAGCACAGATACGCAGTATTTT
cdr3_aa: CASSVEGTSGAISTDTQYF

v_call: TRBV7-9
j_call: TRBJ1-2
clone_size: -
d_call: -
cdr3_nt: TGTGCCAGCAGAACCGACCAACCAGGCTATGGCTACACCTTC
cdr3_aa: CASRTDQPGYGYTF

v_call: TRBV30
j_call: TRBJ1-5
clone_size: -
d_call: TRBD1
cdr3_nt: TGTGCCTGGAGCGAACAGGGGGCCGGGCCCCAGCATTTT
cdr3_aa: CAWSEQGAGPQHF

v_call: TRBV18
j_call: TRBJ1-6
clone_size: -
d_call: -
cdr3_nt: TGTGCCAGCTCACCCCTGGGGGGGGCGCTCATCGATAATTCACCCCTCCACTTT
cdr3_aa: CASSPLGGALIDNSPLHF

v_call: TRBV7-9
j_call: TRBJ1-1
clone_size: -
d_call: -
cdr3_nt: TGTTCCAGCAGCTTCCGACAGATTGACACTGAAGCTTTCTTT
cdr3_aa: CSSSFRQIDTEAFF

v_call: TRBV10-3
j_call: TRBJ1-2
clone_size: -
d_call: -
cdr3_nt: TGTGCCATCAGACCCGGAGTCCTCTATGGCTACACCTTC
cdr3_aa: CAIRPGVLYGYTF

v_call: TRBV9
j_call: TRBJ1-1
clone_size: -
d_call: TRBD1
cdr3_nt: TGTGCCAGCAGCGTCGGTCCAGGGGGCGGGAACACTGAAGCTTTCTTT
cdr3_aa: CASSVGPGGGNTEAFF

v_call: TRBV5-6
j_call: TRBJ1-4
clone_size: few
d_call: -
cdr3_nt: TGTGCCAGCAGTCGGGACTTCTATAATGAAAAACTGTTTTTT
cdr3_aa: CASSRDFYNEKLFF

v_call: TRBV28
j_call: TRBJ2-1
clone_size: -
d_call: TRBD2
cdr3_nt: TGTGCCAGCACCCAGGAACTAGCGGGGCACAATGAGCAGTTCTTC
cdr3_aa: CASTQELAGHNEQFF

v_call: TRBV10-3
j_call: TRBJ2-7
clone_size: -
d_call: TRBD1
cdr3_nt: TGTGCCACGACGGACAGGGATTCCTACGAGCAGTACTTC
cdr3_aa: CATTDRDSYEQYF

v_call: TRBV7-9
j_call: TRBJ1-2
clone_size: -
d_call: TRBD1
cdr3_nt: TGTGCCAGCAGCGCCACAGGGGGCCTTAACTATGGCTACACCTTC
cdr3_aa: CASSATGGLNYGYTF

v_call: TRBV4-3
j_call: TRBJ2-7
clone_size: -
d_call: -
cdr3_nt: TGCGCCAGCAGCCAAGAGAGGCGGGGCGAGCAGTACTTC
cdr3_aa: CASSQERRGEQYF

v_call: TRBV7-2
j_call: TRBJ2-1
clone_size: -
d_call: TRBD2
cdr3_nt: TGTGCCAGCAGCCCTCCAGGACTAGTTTCCTACAATGAGCAGTTCTTC
cdr3_aa: CASSPPGLVSYNEQFF

v_call: TRBV28
j_call: TRBJ2-1
clone_size: -
d_call: -
cdr3_nt: TGTGCCAGCAGCCACCCTACAGGAGAGTACAATGAGCAGTTCTTC
cdr3_aa: CASSHPTGEYNEQFF

v_call: TRBV15
j_call: TRBJ2-7
clone_size: -
d_call: -
cdr3_nt: TGTGCCACCAGCAGAGGCGGGTTGGGGAGCGGGGAGCAGTACTTC
cdr3_aa: CATSRGGLGSGEQYF

v_call: TRBV5-6
j_call: TRBJ1-2
clone_size: -
d_call: TRBD1
cdr3_nt: TGTGCCAGCAGCTTAGGGGGCTGGGATTCTAACTATGGCTACACCTTC
cdr3_aa: CASSLGGWDSNYGYTF

v_call: TRBV4-2
j_call: TRBJ2-5
clone_size: -
d_call: TRBD2
cdr3_nt: TGTGCCAGCAGCCGCACTAGCGGGGGGGCCGGAGAGACCCAGTACTTC
cdr3_aa: CASSRTSGGAGETQYF

v_call: TRBV6-1
j_call: TRBJ1-1
clone_size: -
d_call: -
cdr3_nt: TGTGCCAGCACTTCCCAGGGCGGCGGCGCTGAAGCTTTCTTT
cdr3_aa: CASTSQGGGAEAFF

v_call: TRBV19
j_call: TRBJ1-2
clone_size: -
d_call: TRBD1
cdr3_nt: TGTGCCAGTAGTTTAACCTCGGGACAGCATGGCTACACCTTC
cdr3_aa: CASSLTSGQHGYTF

v_call: TRBV10-3
j_call: TRBJ2-7
clone_size: -
d_call: -
cdr3_nt: TGTGCCATCAGTGGCCCGGACTCCTACGAGCAGTACTTC
cdr3_aa: CAISGPDSYEQYF